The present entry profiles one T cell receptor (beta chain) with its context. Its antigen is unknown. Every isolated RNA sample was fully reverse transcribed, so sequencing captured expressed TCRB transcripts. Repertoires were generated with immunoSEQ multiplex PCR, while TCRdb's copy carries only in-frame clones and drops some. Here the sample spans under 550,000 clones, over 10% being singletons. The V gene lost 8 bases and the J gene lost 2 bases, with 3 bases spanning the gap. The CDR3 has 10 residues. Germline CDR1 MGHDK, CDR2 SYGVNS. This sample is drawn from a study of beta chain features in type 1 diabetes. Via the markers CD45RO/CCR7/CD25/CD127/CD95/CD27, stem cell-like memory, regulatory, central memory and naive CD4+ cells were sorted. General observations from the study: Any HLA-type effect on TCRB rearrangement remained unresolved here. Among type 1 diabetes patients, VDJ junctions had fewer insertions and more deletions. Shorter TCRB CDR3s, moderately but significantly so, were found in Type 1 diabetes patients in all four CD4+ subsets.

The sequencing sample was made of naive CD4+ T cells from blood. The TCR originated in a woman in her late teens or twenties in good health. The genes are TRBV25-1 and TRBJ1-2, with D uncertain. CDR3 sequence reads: CASENYGYTF. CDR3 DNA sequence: TGTGCCAGCGAAAACTATGGCTACACCTTC.